The sequence of this TCR beta chain was determined in a study of tumor-infiltrating lymphocytes in primary liver carcinoma. Study information: Productive TCRbeta read counts per sample ran from roughly 3.6 to 7.5 million and were similar across tissue types. Overall study results and limits: Less overlap was seen in tumor-adjacent and tumor-blood pairs than in tumor region pairs.

TCR beta cDNA was made from 400 to 500 ng total RNA with a constant-region primer. Sequencing libraries for TCR beta derived from three nested multiplex PCR rounds that used slightly modified ARM-PCR. Use of TRBV1-TRBV30 forward primers with a C-beta reverse primer characterized the first two PCR rounds, which lasted roughly 9 cycles each. TCRdb re-derived calls from the multiplex PCR reads in MiXCR, one entry per CDR3 protein. The table has 250,000 to 350,000 distinct CDR3 sequences, approximately 58% seen once. Germline CDR1 reads MDHEN; CDR2 reads SYDVKM. V was trimmed by 4 bases and J by 0 bases, leaving 13 bases between them. The CDR3 contains 16 residues. Unsorted whole blood yielded blood RNA, and germline DNA was extracted as well. Infection with HBV was chronic in patients; they were treatment-naive. Surgery was preceded by the collection of roughly 4 milliliters of peripheral blood. Points on this clonotype: No antigen is known for it.

The chain couples TRBV28 to TRBJ2-1; a possible D gene is TRBD1 (5 bases). Sequencing was carried out using peripheral blood. This clonotype originated in a woman aged 25-40 years with primary liver carcinoma and hepatitis B virus infection. The CDR3 spells CASSSLTALSYNEQFF. The DNA of the CDR3 is TGTGCCAGCAGTTCTTTGACAGCCCTCTCCTACAATGAGCAGTTCTTC. Complete variable domain (other parts from reference TRBV28 and TRBJ2-1): DVKVTQSSRYLVKRTGEKVFLECVQDMDHENMFWYRQDPGLGLRLIYFSYDVKMKEKGDIPEGYSVSREKKERFSLILESASTNQTSMYLCASSSLTALSYNEQFFGPGTRLTVL.